This TCR beta chain stems from a study of CD4 T cells in relation to SARS-CoV-2 and coronaviruses. Study background: After less than eleven days of antigen culture, PBMC TCR beta CDR3s were sequenced. No peptide or an HIV-1 Nef peptide pool served as negative control.

CD4+ T cells from unexposed donors were obtained before the COVID-19 pandemic (2011-2018). CD4+ T cells were isolated from the cells after 10 days of culture. Broader study findings: In around two thirds of donors, memory CD4+ clonotypes crossrecognized SARS-CoV-2 and at least one common cold coronavirus spike.

CDR1 is SNHLY and CDR2 is FYNNEI in the germline V gene. The CDR3 is 13 amino acids. Clones were read by immunoSEQ multiplex PCR, and TCRdb kept only the in-frame ones, dropping some. Among around 26,000 clones listed, 76% were seen once. Comments on this clone: Its matching antigen is unknown. The junction does not match germline at one end; this may be a read error.

This sequence was found in a human donor in good health. The J gene is TRBJ2-7, the V gene TRBV2, with 9 positions matching TRBD2. Sequences were obtained from CD4+ T cells from PBMCs, cultured in vitro. CDR3 sequence reads: CASGETAGGTQCF. As DNA, the CDR3 is TGTGCCAGCGGAGAGACAGCGGGGGGTACCCAGTGCTTC.